This TCR beta chain originates from a study of OX40 agonist ivuxolimab in advanced cancers. Points from the study as a whole: By week 6 at 0.1 to 3.0 mg/kg, blood CD4+ and CD8+ T cells had expanded clonally.

Note on this clone: What it binds is not known.

The repertoire was sequenced with immunoSEQ multiplex PCR; TCRdb's copy has only in-frame clones and lacks some. The sample shows more than 65,000 clones, approximately 78% of them seen only once. This TCR was sampled from an adult with an advanced solid tumor such as melanoma, head and neck, liver or kidney cancer. Specimen: CD4+ or CD8+ T cells sorted from blood, collected in a trial of the OX40 agonist ivuxolimab.

CDR3 sequence: CTSSQGPKGADTGELFF. The CDR3 DNA sequence: TGCACCAGCAGCCAAGGTCCCAAGGGGGCCGACACCGGGGAGCTGTTTTTT. The V call is TRBV1, the J call TRBJ2-2; TRBD1, the table's D call, lacks a check against the DNA. TRBV1 is a listed pseudogene. This CDR3 is 17 amino acids long.